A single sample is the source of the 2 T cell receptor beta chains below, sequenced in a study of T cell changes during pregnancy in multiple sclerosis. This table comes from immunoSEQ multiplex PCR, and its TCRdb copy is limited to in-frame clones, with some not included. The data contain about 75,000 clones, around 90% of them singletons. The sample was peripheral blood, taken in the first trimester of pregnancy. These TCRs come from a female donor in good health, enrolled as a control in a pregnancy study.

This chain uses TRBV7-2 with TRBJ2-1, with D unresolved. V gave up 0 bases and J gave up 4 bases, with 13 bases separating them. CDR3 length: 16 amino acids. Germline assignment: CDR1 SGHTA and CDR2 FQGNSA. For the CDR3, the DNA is TGTGCCAGCAGCTTAGCGGCTCGCGCAGCGTACAATGAGCAGTTCTTC. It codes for CASSLAARAAYNEQFF.

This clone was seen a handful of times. The CDR3 DNA is TGTGCCAGCAGTTTAGGCAGGTATGCTGAAGCTTTCTTT. Translating it yields CASSLGRYAEAFF. The chain carries TRBV27 and TRBJ1-1, with D unresolved. The CDR3 covers 13 residues. V was clipped by 2 bases and J by 6 bases, with 10 bases between them. CDR1 is MNHEY and CDR2 is SMNVEV in the germline V gene (reference sequence).